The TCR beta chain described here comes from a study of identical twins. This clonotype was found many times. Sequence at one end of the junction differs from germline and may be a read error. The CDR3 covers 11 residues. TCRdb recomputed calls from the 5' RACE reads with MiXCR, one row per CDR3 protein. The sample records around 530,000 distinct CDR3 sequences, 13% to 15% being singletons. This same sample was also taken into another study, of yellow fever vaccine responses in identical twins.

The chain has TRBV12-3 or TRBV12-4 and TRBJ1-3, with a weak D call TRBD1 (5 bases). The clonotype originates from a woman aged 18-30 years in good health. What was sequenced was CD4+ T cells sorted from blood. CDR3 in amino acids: CASSLTRDANF. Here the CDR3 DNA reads TGTGCCAGCAGCCTAACCCGGGACGCAAATTTT.